Below, one TCR beta chain is given with its context. Its antigen is undetermined. Per the germline V gene, CDR1 is SEHNR and CDR2 is FQNEAQ (reference sequence). J lost 6 bases, V lost 6 bases, and 7 bases had no gene match. CDR3 length: 15 residues. This specimen comes from a study of shared clonotypes between healthy human individuals. Across the study: Aged between 18 and 49, the donors were a couple of women and three men.

Splitting of each subset's genomic DNA was done evenly across several immunoSEQ plates. This table comes from immunoSEQ multiplex PCR, and its TCRdb copy is limited to in-frame clones, with some not included. Here the sample spans about 1.5 million clones, nearly 99% being singletons. The study's findings and limits: Relative to clonotypes present in all four donors, those not shared had lower generation probabilities. Investigators expected sequencing depth to affect clonotype sharing among donors.

The genes are TRBV7-9 and TRBJ2-7; 14 bases are shared with TRBD2. The receptor was isolated from a man in his thirties or forties in good health. The specimen sequenced was naive CD4+ T cells sorted from blood. Subset in this sample: CD45RA+ positively selected. The CDR3 DNA sequence: TGTGCCAGCAGGCCCCCCGGGACTAGCGGGAGCGAGCAGTACTTC. Amino acid sequence: CASRPPGTSGSEQYF.